This TCR beta chain derives from a study of Ad26.COV2.S vaccination and SARS-CoV-2 variants. Study results and limitations: TCR breadth and depth analyses may have underestimated total T cell responses.

As to treatment: roughly 20 received Ad26.COV2.S at low or high dose, single or two shots; several received placebo; per-sample allocation not given. Sampling was done on day 63 after the first vaccine or placebo injection. In the vaccine, an Ad26 vector expressed the SARS-CoV-2 spike of the Wuhan strain. Germline V gene lookup returns CDR1 SGHTA and CDR2 FQGNSA. J gave up 3 bases and V 4 bases, and 4 bases lay outside the gene matches. The CDR3 loop spans 15 amino acids. Some clones are missing from TCRdb's copy, which holds only in-frame ones; the method was immunoSEQ multiplex PCR. In the table there are roughly 420,000 clones, approximately 88% of which are singletons. On this clone: Its antigen is not identified.

The receptor comes from a person aged 18 to 65 who received the Ad26.COV2.S COVID-19 vaccine or a placebo. The chain carries TRBV7-2 and TRBJ2-7, with 12 bases matching TRBD2. The sample here was peripheral blood, taken in a trial of Ad26.COV2.S vaccine versus placebo. The CDR3 region is CASSSELAGGYEQYF. CDR3 in DNA: TGTGCCAGCAGCTCAGAACTAGCGGGGGGCTACGAGCAGTACTTC.